Sequencing of this TCR beta chain was carried out in a study of neurological immune-mediated disorders. This clonotype was detected a few times. Its antigen is not known. One end of the junction fails to match germline, which may point to a read error. A 10-nucleotide random UMI tagged transcripts in template-switch 5'RACE cDNA synthesis. Every sequencing run produced over 160 million TCR-beta sequences, and the sequences from any one run covered 15-18 subjects. MiXCR, applied by TCRdb to the 5' RACE reads, yields one record per CDR3 protein. Here the sample spans 55,000 to 75,000 distinct CDR3 sequences, roughly 15% being singletons. Regarding the study as a whole: It was HTLV-1-associated myelopathy that showed the most TCR clonal expansion, while multiple sclerosis showed the least, falling below healthy controls.

The time point here: longitudinal time-point 1 (baseline). The CDR3 is made up of 13 amino acids. Germline CDR1 SGHRS, CDR2 YFSETQ. The origin of this receptor is a female donor with HTLV-1-associated myelopathy (HAM/TSP). Sequencing was done on a sample of PBMCs. The V gene is TRBV5-1, the J gene TRBJ2-7; D gene ambiguous. The CDR3, as DNA: TGCGCCAGCAGCTTATCCTGCTCCGACGAGCAGTACTTC. Translated: CASSLSCSDEQYF.